A single sample is the source of the 2 T cell receptor beta chains below, sequenced in a study of shared clonotypes between healthy human individuals. Only in-frame clones appear in the TCRdb table, and some are missing; sequencing was by immunoSEQ multiplex PCR. Among a few million clones listed, approximately 93% were seen once. The sample was naive CD4+ T cells from PBMCs. Indicated subset: CD45RA+ positively selected. These receptors were collected from a young man in good health. Some clones in this sample may be carry-over from other donors' samples.

The chain joins TRBV28 to TRBJ1-4; D is uncertain. This CDR3 has 17 residues. Germline V gene sequence: CDR1 MDHEN, CDR2 SYDVKM. The V end was cut by 5 bases, the J end by 1 base, with 17 bases between. In DNA form, the CDR3 reads TGTGCCAGCAGTATACTTACAGCCTTCAGAACTAATGAAAAACTGTTTTTT. It encodes CASSILTAFRTNEKLFF.

V gene TRBV9 combines with J gene TRBJ2-7; a weak D match, TRBD2 (5 bases). Germline V gene data show CDR1 as SGDLS and CDR2 as YYNGEE. V dropped 0 bases and J dropped 5 bases, with 18 bases sitting between them. The CDR3 has 16 residues. As DNA, the CDR3 is TGTGCCAGCAGCGTAGCCCGTGGACTCGCAAAACACGAGCAGTACTTC. It is translated as CASSVARGLAKHEQYF.